The 18 T cell receptor beta chains given below trace back to one sample, sequenced in a study of spatial heterogeneity in lung cancer. TCRdb itself ran the 5' RACE reads through MiXCR, one entry per CDR3 protein. Among tens of thousands of distinct CDR3 sequences listed, over 5.5% were seen once. As to time point: sample taken at primary tumor resection. No cells were sorted before sequencing. The whole RNA sequenced was extracted from tumor, nontumor lung or frozen PBMC. This sample comprised PBMCs, obtained at surgery. These TCRs come from a female donor with early-stage non-small cell lung cancer.

This clonotype has a count of ten or more. The V call is TRBV3-1, the J call TRBJ2-3; D is uncertain. The V end was cut by 4 bases, the J end by 3 bases, with 11 bases between. In germline, CDR1 is LGHDT, CDR2 YNNKEL (reference sequence). The CDR3 is 14 residues long. CDR3 sequence: CASSPRLGTDTQYF. The CDR3 DNA follows: TGTGCCAGCAGCCCGCGGTTGGGTACAGATACGCAGTATTTT.

The chain has TRBV2 and TRBJ2-5, with TRBD1 as a possible D gene (6 bases). Trimming removed 10 bases from V and 9 bases from J, with 27 bases in between. The germline CDR1 and CDR2 sequences are SNHLY and FYNNEI. This CDR3 is built from 15 residues. CDR3 in DNA: TGTGCCACTTCCCAAGGCTGGACAGCTACTTCGGCCCAGTACTTC. Amino acid sequence: CATSQGWTATSAQYF. The variable domain in full, with the rest retrieved from reference TRBV2 and TRBJ2-5, is EPEVTQTPSHQVTQMGQEVILRCVPISNHLYFYWYRQILGQKVEFLVSFYNNEISEKSEIFDDQFSVERPDGSNFTLKIRSTKLEDSAMYFCATSQGWTATSAQYFGPGTRLLVL.

V usage is TRBV11-2 and J usage is TRBJ2-3, with D unresolved. Germline-derived CDR1 and CDR2 are SGHAT and FQNNGV. This CDR3 comprises 15 residues. The germline V and J ends were trimmed by 4 bases and 2 bases, with 13 bases remaining between them. CDR3 protein: CASSSGFGDTDTQYF. DNA of the CDR3: TGTGCCAGCAGCTCGGGCTTTGGGGACACAGATACGCAGTATTTT.

In its sample, this clonotype was seen many times. The chain couples TRBV18 to TRBJ1-1; the D gene is possibly TRBD1 (6 bases). The CDR3 runs 15 residues. Looked up from germline, CDR1 is KGHSH and CDR2 is LQKENI. V was clipped by 6 bases and J by 6 bases, with 20 bases between them. The CDR3 region has the DNA TGTGCCAGCTCTCCCCTGGACAGCGGAGGCGCTGAAGCTTTCTTT. Amino acid sequence: CASSPLDSGGAEAFF.

This clonotype has a count of ten or more. CDR3 bases: TGTGCCAGCAGCCAAGATGTCACCGCGAACACTGAAGCTTTCTTT. As protein: CASSQDVTANTEAFF. The rearrangement joins TRBV3-1 to TRBJ1-1; D is uncertain. The CDR3 length is 15 residues. Between the trimmed V and J ends, which lost 0 bases and 1 base, there was a span of 9 bases. Germline CDR1 reads LGHDT; CDR2 reads YNNKEL (reference sequence).

Ten or more counts support this clonotype. The CDR3 region is CASSPTVRGTEAFF. CDR3 sequence (DNA): TGTGCCAGCAGTCCGACCGTGAGGGGCACTGAAGCTTTCTTT. This rearrangement joins TRBV12-3 or TRBV12-4 to TRBJ1-1; TRBD1 might be the D (5 bases). The V gene lost 5 bases and the J gene lost 4 bases, with 14 bases spanning the gap. The CDR3 is made up of 14 amino acids.

V is TRBV19 and J is TRBJ2-3; tentatively, D is TRBD1 or TRBD2 (6 bases each). The CDR3 loop spans 15 amino acids. Germline V gene data show CDR1 as LNHDA and CDR2 as SQIVND (reference sequence). Trimming stripped 0 bases from V and 11 bases from J, with 18 bases between. The CDR3, as DNA: TGTGCCAGTAGTATAGATGGAGGGCGGGACACCCAGCAGTATTTT. This encodes CASSIDGGRDTQQYF.

This clonotype was picked up many times. The chain couples TRBV20-1 to TRBJ2-7, with D maybe TRBD1 (8 bases). The CDR3 length is 12 residues. Trimming removed 5 bases at V and 5 bases at J, with 13 bases between. Per the germline V gene, CDR1 is DFQATT and CDR2 is SNEGSKA (reference sequence). CDR3 amino acids: CSADRGGHEQYF. The CDR3 DNA reads TGCAGTGCTGACAGGGGAGGGCACGAGCAGTACTTC.

The genes are TRBV12-3 or TRBV12-4 and TRBJ2-3, with TRBD2 matching 15 bases. The CDR3 has 21 amino acids. V shed 6 bases, J shed 3 bases, and the junction held 19 bases outside the gene matches. The CDR3 sequence is CASSLRLSTGLAGGLTDTQYF. CDR3 coding DNA: TGTGCCAGCAGCCTTCGCTTGTCTACAGGACTAGCGGGGGGGCTTACAGATACGCAGTATTTT.

This clonotype was observed a few times. The chain links TRBV5-1 to TRBJ1-2; 12 nucleotides match TRBD1. Germline V gene lookup returns CDR1 SGHRS and CDR2 YFSETQ. Trimming took 7 bases from V and 5 from J; bases not matched to a gene: 18. The CDR3 loop spans 18 amino acids. CDR3 in amino acids: CASSGGGTGGQVGYGYTF. The CDR3 bases are TGCGCCAGCTCCGGCGGCGGGACAGGGGGCCAAGTTGGTTATGGCTACACCTTC.

This clonotype was seen more than once but under ten times. The chain joins TRBV28 to TRBJ2-5, with a tentative D call TRBD2 (5 bases). CDR3 length: 14 residues. Trimming pared 2 bases from V and 0 bases from J, leaving 7 bases between. Germline V gives CDR1 MDHEN, CDR2 SYDVKM. The DNA for the CDR3 is TGTGCCAGCAGTTTAGAGGGCTACCAAGAGACCCAGTACTTC. The encoded protein is CASSLEGYQETQYF. The full variable domain, its missing parts supplied by reference TRBV28 and TRBJ2-5, is DVKVTQSSRYLVKRTGEKVFLECVQDMDHENMFWYRQDPGLGLRLIYFSYDVKMKEKGDIPEGYSVSREKKERFSLILESASTNQTSMYLCASSLEGYQETQYFGPGTRLLVL.

The chain links TRBV20-1 to TRBJ1-3, with 9 bases that match TRBD1. The CDR3 contains 16 residues. Trimming at V came to 3 bases and at J to 0 bases, leaving 6 bases not matched to a gene. CDR1 and CDR2 from the germline V gene are DFQATT and SNEGSKA (reference sequence). The CDR3 DNA reads as TGCAGTGCTAGCCCGGGACAGGGAACCTCTGGAAACACCATATATTTT. Translating gives CSASPGQGTSGNTIYF.

This clonotype has more than one count but fewer than ten. The chain is built from TRBV5-6 and TRBJ2-1; TRBD1 matches at 7 bases. Germline trimming cut 2 bases from V and 6 bases from J; bases unmatched to any gene: 8. This CDR3 has 15 residues. Germline lookup yields CDR1 SGHDT and CDR2 YYEEEE. DNA for the CDR3: TGTGCCAGCAGCTTCGACCGGGACAGTGTCAATGAGCAGTTCTTC. It translates to CASSFDRDSVNEQFF.

This clonotype was counted between two and nine times. The CDR3 coding sequence is TGTGCCAGCAGCCCTGGACTAGCGGGGTCCGTCGGCGAGCAGTACTTC. It yields the protein CASSPGLAGSVGEQYF. V and J are TRBV5-6 and TRBJ2-7, with 12 bases that match TRBD2. The length of the CDR3 is 16 residues. After removal of 4 bases from V and 6 bases from J, the junction contained 11 bases not matched to a gene. Germline CDR1 reads SGHDT; CDR2 reads YYEEEE.

The table lists this clonotype with many counts. This chain joins TRBV20-1 and TRBJ2-1; 9 bases are shared with TRBD2. Unmatched junction bases numbered 11, after V lost 5 bases and J lost 9 bases. Germline V lookup: CDR1 DFQATT, CDR2 SNEGSKA (reference sequence). This CDR3 has 14 residues. The chain's CDR3 is CSAPRRGGRSEQFF. The CDR3 region has the DNA TGCAGTGCTCCCAGGCGGGGGGGCCGCAGTGAGCAGTTCTTC.

At least ten counts were recorded for this clonotype. The genes are TRBV15 and TRBJ1-6, with a weak D call TRBD1 (6 bases). This CDR3 comprises 15 residues. CDR1 is LNHNV, CDR2 YYDKDF, per germline (reference sequence). The V end lost 5 bases, the J end lost 4 bases, and 12 bases lay between the germline ends. The CDR3 DNA sequence: TGTGCCACCAGCCCGAACAGGGATTATAATTCACCCCTCCACTTT. Translated: CATSPNRDYNSPLHF.

This clonotype was counted ten times or more. The chain uses TRBV6-1 and TRBJ2-2; 7 nucleotides match TRBD1. The CDR3 totals 15 residues. In germline, CDR1 is MNHNS, CDR2 SASEGT. The J segment lost 4 bases and the V segment lost 6 bases, leaving 8 bases of the junction unmatched. The CDR3 nucleotides read TGTGCCAGCAGCGGAGGACAGGTTTTCACCGGGGAGCTGTTTTTT. Protein sequence: CASSGGQVFTGELFF.

At least ten counts were recorded for this clonotype. The chain joins TRBV7-8 to TRBJ2-5; 7 bases map to TRBD2. The CDR3 is 16 amino acids. Germline V CDR1 and CDR2: SGHVS, FQNEAQ. Trimming cost V 1 base and J 2 bases; bases outside gene matches: 7. This CDR3 reads CASSLVSGGGQETQYF. CDR3 in DNA: TGTGCCAGCAGCTTAGTGAGTGGCGGGGGTCAAGAGACCCAGTACTTC.